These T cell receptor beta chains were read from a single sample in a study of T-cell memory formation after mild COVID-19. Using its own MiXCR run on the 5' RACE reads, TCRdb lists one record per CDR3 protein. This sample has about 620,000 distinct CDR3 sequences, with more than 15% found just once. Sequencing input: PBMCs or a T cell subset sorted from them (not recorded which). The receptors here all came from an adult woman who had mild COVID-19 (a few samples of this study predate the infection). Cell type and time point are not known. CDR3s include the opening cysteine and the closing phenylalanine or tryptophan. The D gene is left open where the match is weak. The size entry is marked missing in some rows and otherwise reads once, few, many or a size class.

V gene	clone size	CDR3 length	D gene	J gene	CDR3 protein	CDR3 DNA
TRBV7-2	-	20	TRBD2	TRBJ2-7	CASSLGAWTRLALNSYEQYF	TGTGCCAGCAGCTTAGGGGCGTGGACTCGACTAGCGCTGAACTCCTACGAGCAGTACTTC
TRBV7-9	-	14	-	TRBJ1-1	CASSPTSWNTEAFF	TGTGCCAGCAGCCCTACTTCATGGAACACTGAAGCTTTCTTT
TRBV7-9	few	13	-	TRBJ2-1	CASSQPPGDEQFF	TGTGCCAGCAGCCAACCCCCGGGCGATGAGCAGTTCTTC
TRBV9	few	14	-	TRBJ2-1	CASGRLSSYNEQFF	TGTGCCAGCGGGCGCCTCAGCTCCTACAATGAGCAGTTCTTC
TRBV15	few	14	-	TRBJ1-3	CATRDLSAGNTIYF	TGTGCCACCCGAGACTTGAGTGCTGGAAACACCATATATTTT
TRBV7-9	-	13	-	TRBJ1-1	CASSIQENTEVFF	TGTGCCAGCAGCATCCAGGAGAACACTGAAGTTTTCTTT
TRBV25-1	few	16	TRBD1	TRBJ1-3	CASRETGGISGNTIYF	TGTGCCAGCAGAGAGACAGGGGGCATCTCTGGAAACACCATATATTTT
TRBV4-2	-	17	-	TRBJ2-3	CASSQDPGTRPPDTQYF	TGTGCCAGCAGCCAAGACCCCGGGACTCGCCCGCCGGATACGCAGTATTTT
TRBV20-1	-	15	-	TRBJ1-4	CSARGKRGDNEKLFF	TGCAGTGCTAGAGGGAAAAGGGGTGACAATGAAAAACTGTTTTTT
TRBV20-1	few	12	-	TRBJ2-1	CSASSSYNEQFF	TGCAGTGCTAGTAGCTCCTACAATGAGCAGTTCTTC
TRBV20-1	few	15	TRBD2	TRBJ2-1	CSALVAGRTRAEQFF	TGCAGTGCTTTAGTAGCGGGGCGCACCCGGGCTGAGCAGTTCTTC
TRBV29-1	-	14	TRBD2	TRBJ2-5	CSVARGGYQETQYF	TGCAGCGTTGCTCGCGGGGGTTATCAAGAGACCCAGTACTTC
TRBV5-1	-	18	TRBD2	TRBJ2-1	CASSSDPLAGGRLDEQFF	TGCGCCAGCAGCTCAGACCCGCTAGCGGGGGGGCGACTGGATGAGCAGTTCTTC
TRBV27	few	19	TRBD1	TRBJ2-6	CASSLRGTGPYSGANVLTF	TGTGCCAGCAGTTTAAGAGGGACAGGGCCCTACTCTGGGGCCAACGTCCTGACTTTC
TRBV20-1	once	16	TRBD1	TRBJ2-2	CSAQPDRGRGTGEQFF	TGCAGTGCCCAACCGGACAGGGGGCGCGGCACCGGGGAGCAGTTTTTT
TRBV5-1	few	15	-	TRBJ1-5	CASSLETGVDQPQHF	TGCGCCAGCAGCTTGGAGACAGGAGTGGATCAGCCCCAGCATTTT
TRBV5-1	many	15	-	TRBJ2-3	CASSLDRVNTDTQYF	TGCGCCAGCAGCTTGGACAGGGTGAACACAGATACGCAGTATTTT
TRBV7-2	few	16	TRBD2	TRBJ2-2	CASSLGAGVGAGELFF	TGTGCCAGCAGCTTAGGCGCGGGGGTGGGAGCCGGGGAGCTGTTTTTT
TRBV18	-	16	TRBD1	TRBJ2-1	CASSPRPGTGSDEQFF	TGTGCCAGCTCCCCGAGACCCGGGACAGGGTCGGATGAGCAGTTCTTC
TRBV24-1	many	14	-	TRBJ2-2	CATSDPTGTGELFF	TGTGCCACCAGTGATCCAACAGGCACCGGGGAGCTGTTTTTT
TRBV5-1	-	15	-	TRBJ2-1	CASSLVIASYNEQFF	TGCGCCAGCAGCTTGGTAATAGCGTCCTACAATGAGCAGTTCTTC
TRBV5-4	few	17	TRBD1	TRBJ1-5	CASSPGTGGLSNQPQHF	TGTGCCAGCAGCCCCGGGACAGGGGGCTTGAGCAATCAGCCCCAGCATTTT
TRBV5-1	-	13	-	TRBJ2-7	CASSSTGFREQYF	TGCGCCAGCAGCTCCACAGGGTTTCGGGAGCAGTACTTC
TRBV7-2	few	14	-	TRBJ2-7	CASSGVGQAYEQYF	TGTGCCAGCAGTGGGGTGGGGCAAGCCTACGAGCAGTACTTC
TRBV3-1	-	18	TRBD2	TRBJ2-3	CASSQERRRREELYTQYF	TGTGCCAGCAGCCAAGAACGTAGGCGGCGGGAGGAGTTATATACGCAGTATTTT
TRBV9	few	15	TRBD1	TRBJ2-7	CASSASGTAFYEQYF	TGTGCCAGCAGCGCGTCCGGGACAGCTTTTTACGAGCAGTACTTC
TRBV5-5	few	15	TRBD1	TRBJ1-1	CASSLVTGSRTEAFF	TGTGCCAGCAGCTTGGTGACAGGGTCCCGCACTGAAGCTTTCTTT
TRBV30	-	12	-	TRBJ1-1	CAWSVEGTEAFF	TGTGCCTGGAGTGTAGAGGGCACTGAAGCTTTCTTT
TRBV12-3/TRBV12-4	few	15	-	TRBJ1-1	CASSPAGGVNTEAFF	TGTGCCAGCAGTCCCGCCGGGGGGGTGAACACTGAAGCTTTCTTT
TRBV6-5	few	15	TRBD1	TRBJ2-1	CASSYDRGHNNEQFF	TGTGCCAGCAGTTATGACAGGGGGCATAACAATGAGCAGTTCTTC
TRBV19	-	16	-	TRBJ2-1	CASSTRPGESYNEQFF	TGTGCCAGTAGTACCCGCCCCGGGGAATCCTACAATGAGCAGTTCTTC
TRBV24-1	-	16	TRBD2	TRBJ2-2	CATSDETSGHTGELFF	TGTGCCACCAGTGATGAGACTAGCGGCCACACCGGGGAGCTGTTTTTT
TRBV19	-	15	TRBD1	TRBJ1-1	CASSIQGTGITEAFF	TGTGCCAGTAGTATACAGGGGACAGGCATCACTGAAGCTTTCTTT
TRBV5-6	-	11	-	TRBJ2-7	CASSFVGEQYF	TGTGCCAGCAGCTTCGTGGGTGAGCAGTACTTC
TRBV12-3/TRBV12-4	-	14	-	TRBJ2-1	CASSLVEGSWEQFF	TGTGCCAGCAGCCTGGTGGAGGGGTCATGGGAGCAGTTCTTC
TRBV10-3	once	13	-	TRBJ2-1	CAISSKGGDEQFF	TGTGCCATCAGTTCAAAAGGGGGGGATGAGCAGTTCTTC
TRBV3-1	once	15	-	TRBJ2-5	CASSQVAGGKETQYF	TGTGCCAGCAGCCAAGTCGCAGGGGGGAAAGAGACCCAGTACTTC
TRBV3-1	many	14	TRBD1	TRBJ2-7	CASSPGQFSYEQYF	TGTGCCAGCAGCCCGGGACAGTTCTCCTACGAGCAGTACTTC
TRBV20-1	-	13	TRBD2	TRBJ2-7	CSATSGSAYEQYF	TGCAGTGCTACTAGCGGGAGCGCCTACGAGCAGTACTTC
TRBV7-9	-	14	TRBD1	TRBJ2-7	CASSLRQGSGEQYF	TGTGCCAGCAGCCTCCGACAGGGCTCCGGCGAGCAGTACTTC
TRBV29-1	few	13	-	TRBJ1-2	CSVVRKRDYGYTF	TGCAGCGTTGTGCGAAAGAGGGACTATGGCTACACCTTC
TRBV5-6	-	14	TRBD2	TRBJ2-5	CASSIAGAAETQYF	TGTGCCAGCAGCATAGCGGGAGCGGCGGAGACCCAGTACTTC
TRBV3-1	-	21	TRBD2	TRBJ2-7	CASSQDEGGLAGEGISYEQYF	TGTGCCAGCAGCCAAGACGAGGGGGGACTAGCGGGAGAAGGAATATCCTACGAGCAGTACTTC
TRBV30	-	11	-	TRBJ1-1	CAWSFSAEAFF	TGTGCCTGGTCCTTCAGCGCTGAAGCTTTCTTT
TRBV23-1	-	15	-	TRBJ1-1	CASSQFYLMNTEAFF	TGCGCCAGCAGTCAATTTTACCTCATGAACACTGAAGCTTTCTTT
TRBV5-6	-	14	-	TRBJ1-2	CASSLLAGPYGYTF	TGTGCCAGCAGCTTGTTGGCAGGTCCCTATGGCTACACCTTC